These 2 T cell receptor beta chains were all obtained from the same sample, sequenced in a study of post-analysis software for immune sequencing data. Study observations and caveats: Higher frequency in patients than in controls was seen for several TRBV segments, with TRBV5-6, TRBV5-1 and TRBV20-1 among them.

Incorporated into the TCR beta cDNA libraries were unique molecular identifiers, which served to reduce PCR and sequencing biases. Via MiXCR, TCRdb re-called the PCR reads, giving one row per CDR3 protein. This sample yields 500,000 to 600,000 distinct CDR3 sequences, of which 40% to 50% are seen a single time; about 1.8% belongs to the top ten. Their cognate antigens are unknown. The specimen was blood. All receptors come from a girl between 10 and 17 years old with multiple sclerosis.

Only one count was recorded for this clonotype. V and J are TRBV4-2 and TRBJ2-2; D call uncertain. CDR3 length: 14 residues. The germline V gene has CDR1 LGHNA and CDR2 YNFKEQ. Between the trimmed V and J ends, which lost 2 bases and 4 bases, there was a span of 8 bases. CDR3 sequence reads: CASSQQVSTGELFF. In nucleotides, the CDR3 is TGTGCCAGCAGCCAACAGGTCAGCACCGGGGAGCTGTTTTTT.

As for this clonotype: It may be a read error: a sequence one base away is much more abundant. This sequence joins TRBV6-6 and TRBJ2-5, with D perhaps matching TRBD2 (7 bases). TRBJ2-7 matches the DNA end more closely, so the J call is doubtful. The CDR3 loop spans 16 amino acids. Germline V lookup: CDR1 MNHNY, CDR2 SVGAGI (reference sequence). In nucleotides, the CDR3 is TGTGCCAGCAGCCAACCTAAGGGGGGCGGGAGCTACGAGCAGTACTTC. It codes for CASSQPKGGGSYEQYF.